This record looks at one TCR beta chain sequence and its context. Only in-frame clones appear in the TCRdb table, and some are missing; sequencing was by immunoSEQ multiplex PCR. The sample includes some 100,000 clones, almost 90% of them seen just once. CDR1 MNHEY and CDR2 SMNVEV come from the germline V gene (reference sequence). V lost 5 bases and J lost 8, with 18 bases in between. This CDR3 contains 14 residues. These data belong to a study of control samples from healthy donors and cancer patients. The material sequenced was blood. The gene calls are TRBV27 and TRBJ1-2, with D perhaps matching TRBD1 (5 bases). This receptor was taken from a young man in good health. CDR3 in amino acids: CASSKDRTLGGYTF. The CDR3 DNA is TGTGCCAGCAGTAAAGACAGAACCTTAGGGGGCTACACCTTC.